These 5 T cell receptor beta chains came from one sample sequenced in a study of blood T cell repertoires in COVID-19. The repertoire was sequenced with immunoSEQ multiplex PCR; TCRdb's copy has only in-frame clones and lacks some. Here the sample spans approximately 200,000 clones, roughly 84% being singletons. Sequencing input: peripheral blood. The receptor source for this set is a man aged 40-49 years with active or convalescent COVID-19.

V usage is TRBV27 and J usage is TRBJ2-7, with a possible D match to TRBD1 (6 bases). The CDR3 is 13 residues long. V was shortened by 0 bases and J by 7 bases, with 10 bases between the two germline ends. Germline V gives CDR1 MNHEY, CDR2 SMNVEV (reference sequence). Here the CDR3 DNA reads TGTGCCAGCAGTTTATCCCTAGGGGGAGAGCAGTACTTC. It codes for CASSLSLGGEQYF.

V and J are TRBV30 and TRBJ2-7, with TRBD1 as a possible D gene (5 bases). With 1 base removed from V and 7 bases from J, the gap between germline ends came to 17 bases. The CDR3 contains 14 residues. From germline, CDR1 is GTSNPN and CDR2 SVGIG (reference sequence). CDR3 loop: CAWSATVSSREQYF. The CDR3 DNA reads TGTGCCTGGAGTGCGACAGTTTCCTCGCGAGAGCAGTACTTC. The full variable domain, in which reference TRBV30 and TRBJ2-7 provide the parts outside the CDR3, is SQTIHQWPATLVQPVGSPLSLECTVEGTSNPNLYWYRQAAGRGLQLLFYSVGIGQISSEVPQNLSASRPQDRQFILSSKKLLLSDSGFYLCAWSATVSSREQYFGPGTRLTVT.

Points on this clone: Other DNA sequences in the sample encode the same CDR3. The CDR3 DNA reads as TGTGCCAGCAAGCCTACAGGGCGAACTGAAGCTTTCTTT. This encodes CASKPTGRTEAFF. The V call is TRBV6-5, the J call TRBJ1-1; perhaps TRBD1 as D (6 bases). The V gene lost 7 bases and the J gene lost 5 bases, with 14 bases spanning the gap. CDR3 length: 13 residues. Germline CDR1 MNHEY, CDR2 SVGAGI.

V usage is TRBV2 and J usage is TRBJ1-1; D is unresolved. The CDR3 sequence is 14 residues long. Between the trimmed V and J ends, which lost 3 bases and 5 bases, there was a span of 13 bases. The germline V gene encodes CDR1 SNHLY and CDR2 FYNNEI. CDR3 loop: CASSEEGVGTEAFF. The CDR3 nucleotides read TGTGCCAGCAGTGAGGAGGGAGTGGGTACTGAAGCTTTCTTT.

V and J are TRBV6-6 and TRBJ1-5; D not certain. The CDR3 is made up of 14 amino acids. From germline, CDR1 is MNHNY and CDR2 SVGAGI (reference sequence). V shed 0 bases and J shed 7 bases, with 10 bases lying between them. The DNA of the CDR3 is TGTGCCAGCAGTTACTCCTGGGAGAGACAGCCCCAGCATTTT. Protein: CASSYSWERQPQHF.